This T cell receptor beta chain was sequenced for a study of early T cells in non-severe SARS-CoV-2 infection. Study-wide context: The input, bulk RNA from unsorted whole blood, was sequenced, and chains were unpaired.

Molecules of cDNA were individually given unique molecular identifiers that were attached to them. Each CDR3 protein is one row after TCRdb ran MiXCR on the 5' RACE reads. The table records approximately 27,000 distinct CDR3 sequences, approximately 5% of them present only once. Study-wide points: Anti-spike CD8 responses were favored by VDJdb matching, which missed private and CD4 specificities.

The CDR3 spans 13 residues. With 5 bases removed from V and 4 bases from J, the gap between germline ends came to 7 bases. Germline V gives CDR1 SGHTS, CDR2 YDEGEE. This clonotype was found many times. The antigen remains unidentified. The sample was whole blood. The rearrangement uses TRBV5-8 and TRBJ2-6; D not resolved. This clonotype originated in an adult who was a healthcare worker with PCR-confirmed SARS-CoV-2 infection or an uninfected control (not recorded which). The CDR3 DNA follows: TGTGCCAGCAGGAGTGCGGGGGCCAACGTCCTGACTTTC. This gives the protein CASRSAGANVLTF. The full variable domain, completed using reference TRBV5-8 and TRBJ2-6, is EAGVTQSPTHLIKTRGQQATLRCSPISGHTSVYWYQQALGLGLQFLLWYDEGEERNRGNFPPRFSGRQFPNYSSELNVNALELEDSALYLCASRSAGANVLTFGAGSRLTVL.